This TCR beta chain was retrieved from a study of T cells of healthy individuals. TCRdb reprocessed the 5' RACE reads via MiXCR and lists one record per CDR3 protein. This table holds nearly 100,000 distinct CDR3 sequences, roughly 15% found once. Looked up from germline, CDR1 is LNHNV and CDR2 is YYDKDF (reference sequence). The CDR3 has 15 amino acids. Trimming took off 0 bases at V and 1 base at J, with 9 bases between the two ends. The origin of this receptor is a human donor in good health. The chain joins TRBV15 to TRBJ2-5; no definite D call. CDR3 bases: TGTGCCACCAGCAGAGATGGTGGAAGCCAAGAGACCCAGTACTTC. Translating it yields CATSRDGGSQETQYF.